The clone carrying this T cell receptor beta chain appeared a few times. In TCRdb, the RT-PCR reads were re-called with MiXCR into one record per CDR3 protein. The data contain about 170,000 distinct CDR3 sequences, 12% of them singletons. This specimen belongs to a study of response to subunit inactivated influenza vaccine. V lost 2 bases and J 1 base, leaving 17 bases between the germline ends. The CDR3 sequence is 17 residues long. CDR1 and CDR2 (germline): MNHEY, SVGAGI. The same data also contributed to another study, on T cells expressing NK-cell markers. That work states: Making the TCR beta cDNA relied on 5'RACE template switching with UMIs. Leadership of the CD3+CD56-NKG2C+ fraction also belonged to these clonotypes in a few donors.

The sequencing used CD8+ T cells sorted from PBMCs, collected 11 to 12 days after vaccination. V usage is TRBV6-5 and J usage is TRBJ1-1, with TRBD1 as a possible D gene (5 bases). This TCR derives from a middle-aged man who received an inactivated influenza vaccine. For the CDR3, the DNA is TGTGCCAGCAGTTACGGGGCCGGAGGGGATTCGAACACTGAAGCTTTCTTT. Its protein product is CASSYGAGGDSNTEAFF.